This is a list of T cell receptor beta chains from one sample in a study of Graves' ophthalmopathy and Graves' hyperthyroidism. TCRdb re-called the multiplex PCR reads through MiXCR, storing one row per CDR3 protein. Among about 740,000 distinct CDR3 sequences listed, 35% to 50% were seen once. The sample consisted of peripheral blood. Receptors were obtained from an adult man with Graves' ophthalmopathy. CDR3s include the opening cysteine and the closing phenylalanine or tryptophan. D genes are given only for firm matches. Size is omitted from some rows. Given values are once, few, many or a class for expanded clones.

D gene,V gene,clone size,J gene,CDR3 DNA,CDR3 protein
NA,TRBV25-1,NA,TRBJ2-5,TGTGCCAGCAGTGAGAACAGGGTCGGCCATGGCAATCAGCCCCAGTACTTC,CASSENRVGHGNQPQYF
TRBD1,TRBV13,NA,TRBJ1-3,TGTGCCAGCAGCTCAAACCGGGACAGAGGAAACACCATATATTTT,CASSSNRDRGNTIYF
NA,TRBV7-9,NA,TRBJ2-5,TGTGCCAGCAGCCCTCCACTGGACGGGCAAGAGACCCAGTACTTC,CASSPPLDGQETQYF
TRBD1,TRBV10-2,NA,TRBJ1-5,TGTGCCAGCAGGGCGCAACAGGGGAGGCAGCCCCAGCATTTT,CASRAQQGRQPQHF
TRBD1,TRBV12-3/TRBV12-4,many,TRBJ1-6,TGTGCCAGCAGCCAGGGGACAGGGGGGTCACCCCTCCACTTT,CASSQGTGGSPLHF
NA,TRBV29-1,once,TRBJ2-7,TGCAGCTTGGGCGTCCAGGACTTCGACGAGCAGTACTTC,CSLGVQDFDEQYF
NA,TRBV7-9,once,TRBJ1-1,TGTGCCAGCAGCTTAGCCACAGGGTATGCTGAAGCTTTCTTT,CASSLATGYAEAFF
NA,TRBV9,many,TRBJ2-7,TGTGCCAGCAGCGTCTCCGGGGGCACCTACGAGCAGTACTTC,CASSVSGGTYEQYF
NA,TRBV29-1,many,TRBJ2-5,TGCAGCGTTGACAGGGAACAAGAGACCCAGTACTTC,CSVDREQETQYF
TRBD1,TRBV15,NA,TRBJ2-5,TGTGCCACCAGCAAAACAGGGGAAGAGACCCAGTACTTC,CATSKTGEETQYF
TRBD2,TRBV11-3,few,TRBJ2-7,TGTGCCAGCAGCACGGAGGGGACTAGCCCTACCGAGCAGTACTTC,CASSTEGTSPTEQYF
TRBD1,TRBV10-3,NA,TRBJ1-1,TGTGCCATCAGTGAGTCTGCCTTGACAGGGGGCAGGTGGACTGAAGCTTTCTTT,CAISESALTGGRWTEAFF
NA,TRBV6-6,few,TRBJ2-6,TGTGCCAGCAGCCAAGGAACGGGGGGCACAGGGGCCAACGTCCTGACTTTC,CASSQGTGGTGANVLTF
TRBD1,TRBV7-9,NA,TRBJ1-2,TGTGCCAGCAGCTTAGTTACAGGGGGGGATGGCTACACCTTC,CASSLVTGGDGYTF
TRBD1,TRBV15,NA,TRBJ1-1,TGTGCCACCAGCACAAGATACAGGGGAATGGGGAACACTGAAGCTTTCTTT,CATSTRYRGMGNTEAFF
NA,TRBV25-1,many,TRBJ2-5,TGTGCCAGCAGTGATCCAGGGCCCAAAGAGACCCAGTACTTC,CASSDPGPKETQYF
TRBD1,TRBV7-9,few,TRBJ1-1,TGTGCCAGCAGCTCCCTCGGGACAGGGGAGGGGACTGAAGCTTTCTTT,CASSSLGTGEGTEAFF
NA,TRBV12-3/TRBV12-4,few,TRBJ1-5,TGTGCCAGCAGTTTCGTCAGCAATCAGCCCCAGCATTTT,CASSFVSNQPQHF
TRBD1,TRBV20-1,many,TRBJ1-2,TGCAGTGCTAGAAATGGGACAGGAGTTGGCTACACCTTC,CSARNGTGVGYTF
TRBD1,TRBV10-3,NA,TRBJ2-1,TGTGCCATCAGACGGGACAGGGGGGGATTAAATGAGCAGTTCTTC,CAIRRDRGGLNEQFF
TRBD1,TRBV10-3,NA,TRBJ2-7,TGTGCCAGCAGTCCCTCTCGGGCAGGGGGTTCGTACGAGCAGTACTTC,CASSPSRAGGSYEQYF
NA,TRBV7-2,NA,TRBJ2-3,TGTGCCAGCAGCTTCCTTCCGACGGGCCTTCATACGCAGTATTTT,CASSFLPTGLHTQYF
NA,TRBV25-1,NA,TRBJ2-7,TGTGCCAGCAGCAATCCCCAAGGAGGGTACGAGCAGTACTTC,CASSNPQGGYEQYF
NA,TRBV25-1,NA,TRBJ2-2,TGTGCCAGCAGTTACGAGGCAGCCACCCCGGGGGAGCTGTTTTTT,CASSYEAATPGELFF
TRBD2,TRBV2,NA,TRBJ2-7,TGTGCCAGCAGCCGGAGGGGGACTAGCGGAATCTACGAGCAGTACTTC,CASSRRGTSGIYEQYF
NA,TRBV12-3/TRBV12-4,NA,TRBJ1-1,TGTGCCAGCAGTTTAGTCGGGAGGTTTAACACTGAAGCTTTCTTT,CASSLVGRFNTEAFF
NA,TRBV20-1,NA,TRBJ1-3,TGCAGTGCCGGGAGAGGAAACACCATATATTTT,CSAGRGNTIYF
NA,TRBV6-1,few,TRBJ1-4,TGTGCCAGCAGTGAAGCTTCTAGACTGTTTTTT,CASSEASRLFF
NA,TRBV2,NA,TRBJ1-2,TGTGCCAGCAGACATTCGAACTATGGCTACACCTTC,CASRHSNYGYTF
NA,TRBV12-3/TRBV12-4,many,TRBJ2-7,TGTGCCAGCAGTCCCGCATATTACTCCTACGAGCAGTACTTC,CASSPAYYSYEQYF
TRBD1,TRBV10-2,NA,TRBJ2-2,TGCGCCAGCGACAGGGGGTCCGGGGAGCTGTTTTTT,CASDRGSGELFF
TRBD1,TRBV6-6,NA,TRBJ1-2,TGTGCCAGCAGTTGGGACAGGGGGAAGGGGGGCTACACCTTC,CASSWDRGKGGYTF
NA,TRBV5-5,few,TRBJ2-7,TGTGCCAGCAGCCTAGGACAACATACCTACGAGCAGTACTTC,CASSLGQHTYEQYF
NA,TRBV10-1,NA,TRBJ2-5,TGCGTCATCCGACACGGAGGCCAGCAAATCCAAGAGACCCAGTACTTC,CVIRHGGQQIQETQYF
TRBD1,TRBV10-3,many,TRBJ2-6,TGTGCCATCAGCCTGGACAGGGCAAGCTCTGGGGCCAACGTCCTGACTTTC,CAISLDRASSGANVLTF
NA,TRBV25-1,many,TRBJ1-1,TGTGCCAGCAGTGAAGTAGGTGCAGGGACTCGGGACACTGAAGCTTTCTTT,CASSEVGAGTRDTEAFF
NA,TRBV7-9,NA,TRBJ2-7,TGTGCCAGCAGCTCCATGGGGTGGGGCGAATACGAGCAGTACTTC,CASSSMGWGEYEQYF
NA,TRBV29-1,once,TRBJ1-3,TGCAGCGCCAAAGGAGACGGAAACACCATATATTTT,CSAKGDGNTIYF
NA,TRBV29-1,NA,TRBJ2-5,TGCAGCTCGGGACGGACTCCGGGGGAGACCCAGTACTTC,CSSGRTPGETQYF
NA,TRBV10-2,many,TRBJ1-1,TGCGCCAGCAGTGAGCGTGGCACTGAAGCTTTCTTT,CASSERGTEAFF
TRBD1,TRBV7-9,few,TRBJ2-7,TGTGCCAGCAGCCGAACTGACAGGGGAGGCGAGCAGTACTTC,CASSRTDRGGEQYF
NA,TRBV10-3,NA,TRBJ1-1,TGTGCCAGCTCACCACAAGAAACTGAAGCTTTCTTT,CASSPQETEAFF
NA,TRBV20-1,NA,TRBJ1-1,TGCAGTGCTAGAGTGATCACAAACGCCCCCAGGAACACTGAAGCTTTCTTT,CSARVITNAPRNTEAFF